The rows below give T cell receptor beta chains drawn from one sample of a study of CXCR3-negative and CXCR3-positive naive CD8 T cells. No DNA is given; TCRdb re-called the 5' RACE reads and lists each CDR3 protein once. The sample spans about 56,000 distinct CDR3 sequences; the ten largest clones claim less than 0.85%. Sequencing was done on a sample of naive CXCR3+ CD8+ T cells from blood. The receptors come from a human donor in good health. Some clones in this sample may be carry-over from other donors' samples. CDR3s include the opening cysteine and the closing phenylalanine or tryptophan. Each record gives: clone size, V gene, J gene, CDR3 protein. Rows give clone size only sometimes, using once, few, many, or a class for an expanded clone.

NA	TRBV4-3	TRBJ1-4	CASSQPRTGYNEKLFF
NA	TRBV9	TRBJ2-1	CAARGPGDNEQFF
NA	TRBV28	TRBJ1-4	CASGMGQAPATNEKLFF
NA	TRBV6-4	TRBJ2-3	CASSDGTGLPDTQYF
NA	TRBV27	TRBJ2-3	CASSLFWTGQLDTQYF
NA	TRBV6-5	TRBJ2-1	CATAGTSGANEQFF
NA	TRBV3-1	TRBJ1-1	CASSPPSGNTEAFF
NA	TRBV20-1	TRBJ1-3	CSARVGDANTIYF
NA	TRBV29-1	TRBJ2-7	CSVRQAHSYEQYF
NA	TRBV20-1	TRBJ2-7	CSAPADSPSYEQYF
NA	TRBV25-1	TRBJ2-5	CASSESVKGWLHQETQYF
NA	TRBV7-2	TRBJ2-1	CASSFGLFGNEQFF
NA	TRBV6-2/TRBV6-3	TRBJ2-7	CASSHSGGTYEQYF
NA	TRBV6-5	TRBJ2-7	CASSYYSGQAYEQYF
NA	TRBV7-9	TRBJ2-7	CASRTGGEQYF
NA	TRBV11-1	TRBJ1-1	CASSLASQGYTEAFF
NA	TRBV4-3	TRBJ2-1	CASSHTGSGPPAYNEQFF
NA	TRBV7-6	TRBJ2-5	CASSHAGLVRPETQYF
NA	TRBV7-2	TRBJ2-5	CASSLFWTDATQYF
NA	TRBV27	TRBJ2-5	CASGSGSKETQYF
NA	TRBV5-4	TRBJ1-1	CASSLNREAFF
NA	TRBV7-2	TRBJ2-7	CASSPTGDYEQYF
NA	TRBV7-9	TRBJ1-1	CASSEYRGRNTEAFF
NA	TRBV5-1	TRBJ2-7	CASSLETGAAVYEQYF
NA	TRBV2	TRBJ2-1	CASSEAQDEQFF
NA	TRBV27	TRBJ2-3	CASSLPAADTQYF
NA	TRBV28	TRBJ1-5	CASSLTEVHRGYQPQHF
NA	TRBV7-9	TRBJ2-5	CASSQGTTQETQYF
NA	TRBV5-1	TRBJ2-7	CASSPPEGEQYF
NA	TRBV12-3/TRBV12-4	TRBJ2-3	CASSFPTGGLLTDTQYF
NA	TRBV29-1	TRBJ1-1	CSGKLGTEAFF
NA	TRBV15	TRBJ2-3	CATSSDRGLSTDTQYF
NA	TRBV29-1	TRBJ2-7	CSVGTGPEQYF
NA	TRBV20-1	TRBJ1-1	CSATPWATNTEAFF
NA	TRBV6-5	TRBJ2-7	CASRASFSSSYEQYF
NA	TRBV19	TRBJ2-1	CASSMFGNNEQFF
NA	TRBV7-9	TRBJ1-4	CASSTPGGDPNEKLFF
NA	TRBV9	TRBJ2-7	CASSVDGQTYEQYF
medium-sized	TRBV29-1	TRBJ2-2	CSVGRDREKTGELFF
NA	TRBV6-5	TRBJ2-3	CASSLTARVDTQYF
NA	TRBV7-9	TRBJ1-5	CASREDNQPQHF
NA	TRBV7-3	TRBJ2-3	CASRVGATDTQYF
NA	TRBV6-1	TRBJ1-1	CASSEAGGNTEAFF
NA	TRBV20-1	TRBJ2-7	CSARGLAGVSYEQYF
NA	TRBV12-2	TRBJ2-7	CASRFCRDRTYF
NA	TRBV4-3	TRBJ2-7	CASSQESQAEAPYEQYF
NA	TRBV4-3	TRBJ2-7	CASSQVQRDSYEQYF
NA	TRBV12-3/TRBV12-4	TRBJ1-1	CASSPFRGEAFF
NA	TRBV7-9	TRBJ2-1	CASSLFGRDYNEQFF
NA	TRBV29-1	TRBJ2-7	CTVVTGSYEQYF
NA	TRBV14	TRBJ1-1	CASSQDFVGDGAFF
NA	TRBV29-1	TRBJ2-1	CSVEDRSPGQGIYNEQFF